One sample yielded the 20 T cell receptor beta chains listed below, sequenced in a study of OX40 agonist ivuxolimab in advanced cancers. Using immunoSEQ multiplex PCR, the repertoire was profiled, and TCRdb retains in-frame clones only, with some absent. The sample includes 65,000 to 85,000 clones, around 85% seen only once; the top ten take more than 2%. This specimen consisted of CD4+ or CD8+ T cells sorted from blood, obtained in a trial of the OX40 agonist ivuxolimab. The receptors originated from an adult with an advanced solid tumor such as melanoma, head and neck, liver or kidney cancer.

This chain uses TRBV5-4 with TRBJ1-2, with a tentative D call TRBD1 (5 bases). This CDR3 comprises 16 residues. V was clipped by 0 bases and J by 8 bases, with 20 bases between them. Germline V gene sequence: CDR1 SGHNT, CDR2 YYREEE (reference sequence). In DNA form, the CDR3 reads TGTGCCAGCAGCTTGGCGCAGGGAAAGGGAAGGGGCGGCTACACCTTC. Its translation: CASSLAQGKGRGGYTF.

This clone was observed a handful of times. The chain couples TRBV6-1 to TRBJ2-7, with D uncertain. This CDR3 is 11 amino acids long. Germline-derived CDR1 and CDR2 are MNHNS and SASEGT. Trimming removed 7 bases from V and 3 bases from J, with 7 bases in between. The CDR3, as DNA: TGTGCCAGCAACCAAGGCTACGAGCAGTACTTC. Protein: CASNQGYEQYF.

This chain uses TRBV5-1 with TRBJ2-5; perhaps TRBD2 as D (6 bases). The germline V and J ends were trimmed by 4 bases and 4 bases, with 11 bases remaining between them. The germline gives CDR1 SGHRS, CDR2 YFSETQ. The length of the CDR3 is 13 residues. For the CDR3, the DNA is TGCGCCAGCAGCGTCGTGGGAGGAGAGACCCAGTACTTC. Its translation is CASSVVGGETQYF. Looking up the rest from reference TRBV5-1 and TRBJ2-5 gives the full variable domain: KAGVTQTPRYLIKTRGQQVTLSCSPISGHRSVSWYQQTPGQGLQFLFEYFSETQRNKGNFPGRFSGRQFSNSRSEMNVSTLELGDSALYLCASSVVGGETQYFGPGTRLLVL.

The chain has TRBV5-1 and TRBJ1-6; maybe TRBD1 (5 bases). The V end lost 4 bases, the J end lost 9 bases, and 17 bases lay between the germline ends. CDR1 and CDR2 from the germline V gene are SGHRS and YFSETQ. The CDR3 spans 15 residues. In nucleotides, the CDR3 is TGCGCCAGCAGCCTTGGAGGGGAATGGGGTTCACCCCTCCACTTT. Its protein is CASSLGGEWGSPLHF. Using reference TRBV5-1 and TRBJ1-6 for the parts outside the CDR3, the full variable domain is KAGVTQTPRYLIKTRGQQVTLSCSPISGHRSVSWYQQTPGQGLQFLFEYFSETQRNKGNFPGRFSGRQFSNSRSEMNVSTLELGDSALYLCASSLGGEWGSPLHFGNGTRLTVT.

This chain connects TRBV5-1 to TRBJ2-1, with D perhaps being TRBD1 or TRBD2 (5 bases each). Germline V CDR1 and CDR2: SGHRS, YFSETQ. This CDR3 region has 15 residues. V was shortened by 0 bases and J by 8 bases, with 15 bases between the two germline ends. The CDR3 protein is CASSLEGRSVHEQFF. The CDR3 DNA follows: TGCGCCAGCAGCTTGGAGGGGCGTAGCGTCCATGAGCAGTTCTTC.

The gene calls are TRBV7-2 and TRBJ2-3; TRBD2 matches at 9 bases. J gave up 6 bases and V 2 bases, and 12 bases lay outside the gene matches. The CDR3 runs to 17 residues. In germline, CDR1 is SGHTA, CDR2 FQGNSA. CDR3 sequence reads: CASSLRVAGAHFDTQYF. In DNA form, the CDR3 reads TGTGCCAGCAGCTTAAGGGTAGCGGGAGCTCATTTCGATACGCAGTATTTT.

The rearrangement links TRBV28 to TRBJ1-1, with D unresolved. Trimming removed 1 base from V and 4 bases from J, with 19 bases in between. Looked up from germline, CDR1 is MDHEN and CDR2 is SYDVKM. This CDR3 contains 17 residues. The CDR3 DNA follows: TGTGCCAGCAGTTTATTCGCCAGGAGTAAGACCGGCACTGAAGCTTTCTTT. The encoded protein is CASSLFARSKTGTEAFF.

The genes are TRBV6-1 and TRBJ2-1; no reliable D call. Trimming stripped 3 bases from V and 9 bases from J, with 12 bases between. The CDR3 loop spans 13 amino acids. Germline V gene sequence: CDR1 MNHNS, CDR2 SASEGT. CDR3 DNA sequence: TGTGCCAGCAGTGATTTCGGGCTAGGTGAGCAGTTCTTC. As protein: CASSDFGLGEQFF.

V is TRBV19 and J is TRBJ1-5, with 7 nucleotides matching TRBD1. V was pared by 5 bases and J by 1 base, with 11 bases of the junction left unmatched. CDR1 is LNHDA and CDR2 is SQIVND in the germline V gene (reference sequence). The CDR3 totals 17 residues. The DNA of the CDR3 is TGTGCCAGTAGTTCTGCTTGGACAGGACGAAGCAATCAGCCCCAGCATTTT. Translating gives CASSSAWTGRSNQPQHF. Full variable domain (outside the CDR3, taken from reference TRBV19 and TRBJ1-5): DGGITQSPKYLFRKEGQNVTLSCEQNLNHDAMYWYRQDPGQGLRLIYYSQIVNDFQKGDIAEGYSVSREKKESFPLTVTSAQKNPTAFYLCASSSAWTGRSNQPQHFGDGTRLSIL.

The chain carries TRBV5-1 and TRBJ2-7; TRBD1 agrees at 9 bases. This CDR3 spans 14 amino acids. V dropped 7 bases and J dropped 4; count of bases not matched to a gene: 9. Germline lookup yields CDR1 SGHRS and CDR2 YFSETQ. The CDR3: CASHPGTGFYEQYF. The CDR3 DNA reads as TGCGCCAGCCACCCCGGGACAGGGTTTTACGAGCAGTACTTC.

The chain links TRBV7-3 to TRBJ2-3; possibly TRBD2 for D (5 bases). Looked up from germline, CDR1 is SGHTA and CDR2 is FQGTGA. The V and J ends lost 2 bases and 4 bases respectively, with 10 bases between them. The CDR3 runs to 14 residues. The CDR3 region is CASSLGGWADTQYF. Written as DNA, the CDR3 is TGTGCCAGCAGCTTAGGAGGCTGGGCAGATACGCAGTATTTT.

The chain is built from TRBV19 and TRBJ1-2, with a tentative D call TRBD1 (6 bases). The germline V gene encodes CDR1 LNHDA and CDR2 SQIVND (reference sequence). Deletions cut 7 bases from V and 4 bases from J, with 16 bases between. The CDR3 spans 14 residues. The CDR3 sequence is CASNPGGISYGYTF. In DNA form, the CDR3 reads TGTGCCAGTAATCCGGGGGGCATCAGCTATGGCTACACCTTC.

The rearrangement joins TRBV11-3 to TRBJ1-5; D perhaps matches TRBD1 (5 bases). V was trimmed by 5 bases and J by 5 bases, leaving 22 bases between them. The germline V gene encodes CDR1 SGHNT and CDR2 YENEEA. The CDR3 length is 17 residues. The CDR3 DNA reads as TGTGCCAGCAGCCAGAATACCCCGGGGGAGGTGGATCAGCCCCAGCATTTT. This gives the protein CASSQNTPGEVDQPQHF.

The chain carries TRBV6-1 and TRBJ2-7; D remains unclear. The germline CDR1 and CDR2 sequences are MNHNS and SASEGT. V gave up 3 bases and J gave up 3 bases, with 12 bases separating them. The length of the CDR3 is 14 residues. The CDR3 DNA is TGTGCCAGCAGTGATTTGGCCAACCTCTACGAGCAGTACTTC. Translating gives CASSDLANLYEQYF.

The chain links TRBV6-5 to TRBJ1-2; D unresolved. V lost 5 bases and J 4 bases, leaving 11 bases between the germline ends. Germline V lookup: CDR1 MNHEY, CDR2 SVGAGI. The CDR3 runs to 13 residues. The CDR3 nucleotides read TGTGCCAGCAGTAGAGCCGGGGTCTATGGCTACACCTTC. Amino acids: CASSRAGVYGYTF.

The chain links TRBV7-9 to TRBJ1-1; D gene unclear. CDR1 is SEHNR, CDR2 FQNEAQ, per germline (reference sequence). The CDR3 loop spans 13 amino acids. The ends were cut back, 5 bases at V and 7 bases at J, with 14 bases in the middle. The DNA of the CDR3 is TGTGCCAGCAGCCAATCGGCCCCGAATGAAGCTTTCTTT. Its protein is CASSQSAPNEAFF.

This clone was found once. The chain uses TRBV25-1 and TRBJ2-5, with TRBD1 matching 7 bases. J was trimmed by 7 bases and V by 3 bases; bases with no gene match: 8. The germline gives CDR1 MGHDK, CDR2 SYGVNS. This CDR3 has 14 residues. The CDR3, as DNA: TGTGCCAGCAGTGATAGACAGGGTTTAGTGACCCAGTACTTC. It is translated as CASSDRQGLVTQYF.

The V gene is TRBV7-2, the J gene TRBJ2-7; the match to TRBD2 covers 12 bases. There are 15 residues in the CDR3. Trimming cost V 2 bases and J 2 bases; bases outside gene matches: 1. CDR1 is SGHTA, CDR2 FQGNSA, per germline. Here the CDR3 DNA reads TGTGCCAGCAGCTTAAGACTAGCGGGGGCCTACGAGCAGTACTTC. Its protein product is CASSLRLAGAYEQYF.

The chain combines TRBV27 with TRBJ2-3; the D call may be TRBD1 or TRBD2 (5 bases each). V was cut by 9 bases and J by 9 bases, with 22 bases left in between. CDR3 length equals 14 residues. CDR1 is MNHEY and CDR2 is SMNVEV in the germline V gene (reference sequence). In DNA, the CDR3 is TGTGCCAGTTGGGACGGGGCAGGTGTTTTCACGCAGTATTTT. As protein: CASWDGAGVFTQYF.

This clone was observed once. The rearrangement links TRBV9 to TRBJ1-1, with D perhaps matching TRBD1 (5 bases). This CDR3 is 14 amino acids long. Germline V gene sequence: CDR1 SGDLS, CDR2 YYNGEE. V was pared by 0 bases and J by 3 bases, with 9 bases between. The CDR3 nucleotides are TGTGCCAGCAGCGTAGTAGCACAGGACACTGAAGCTTTCTTT. As protein: CASSVVAQDTEAFF.